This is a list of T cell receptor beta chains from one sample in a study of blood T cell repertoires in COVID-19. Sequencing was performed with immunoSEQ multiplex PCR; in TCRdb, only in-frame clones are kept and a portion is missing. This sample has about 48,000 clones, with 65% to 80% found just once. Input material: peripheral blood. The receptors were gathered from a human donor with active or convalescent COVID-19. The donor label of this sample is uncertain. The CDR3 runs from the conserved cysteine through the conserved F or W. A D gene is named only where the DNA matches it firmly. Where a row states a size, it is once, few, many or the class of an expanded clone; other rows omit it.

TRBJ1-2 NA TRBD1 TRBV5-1 CASSSPTGGDYGYTF TGCGCCAGCAGCTCACCGACAGGGGGGGACTATGGCTACACCTTC
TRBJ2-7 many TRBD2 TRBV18 CASSPGAAGVHEQYF TGTGCCAGCTCACCAGGGGCAGCGGGAGTACACGAGCAGTACTTC
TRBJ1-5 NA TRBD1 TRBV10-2 CTSSSGQAQPQHF TGCACCAGCAGCTCCGGACAGGCGCAGCCCCAGCATTTT
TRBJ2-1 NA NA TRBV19 CASLERVRGSEQFF TGTGCCAGTCTTGAGCGGGTGCGGGGTAGTGAGCAGTTCTTC
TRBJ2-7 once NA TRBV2 CASSELTYEQYF TGTGCCAGCAGTGAACTAACCTACGAGCAGTACTTC
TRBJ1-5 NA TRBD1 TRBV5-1 CASSTDRGGQPQHF TGCGCCAGCAGCACGGACAGGGGCGGGCAGCCCCAGCATTTT
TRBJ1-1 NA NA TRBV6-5 CASWSGFTEAFF TGTGCCAGCTGGTCAGGGTTCACTGAAGCTTTCTTT
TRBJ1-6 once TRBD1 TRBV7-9 CASSLGDRGLSPLHF TGTGCCAGCAGCTTAGGGGACAGGGGGCTTTCACCCCTCCACTTT
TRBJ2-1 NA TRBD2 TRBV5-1 CASSSQTSGRAFSNEQFF TGCGCCAGCAGCTCGCAAACTAGCGGGAGGGCCTTTTCGAATGAGCAGTTCTTC
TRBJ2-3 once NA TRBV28 CASWGRRTDTQYF TGTGCCAGCTGGGGCCGCCGCACAGATACGCAGTATTTT
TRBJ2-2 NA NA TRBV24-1 CATSGVRRANTGELFF TGTGCCACCAGTGGAGTTCGGCGGGCGAACACCGGGGAGCTGTTTTTT
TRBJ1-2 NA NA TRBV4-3 CASSQDLGAGYTF TGCGCCAGCAGCCAAGATCTGGGGGCAGGCTACACCTTC
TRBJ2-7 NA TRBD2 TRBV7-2 CASSFGGAREQYF TGTGCCAGCAGCTTCGGGGGGGCGCGGGAGCAGTACTTC
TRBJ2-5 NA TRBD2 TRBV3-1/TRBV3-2 CASSHGLLAGGAQYF TGTGCCAGCAGCCATGGACTACTAGCGGGAGGGGCCCAGTACTTC
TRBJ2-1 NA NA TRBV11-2 CASSLVSQYNEQFF TGTGCCAGCAGCTTAGTTTCCCAGTACAATGAGCAGTTCTTC
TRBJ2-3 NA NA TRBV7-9 CASSSADGTDTQYF TGTGCCAGCAGCTCGGCCGACGGGACAGATACGCAGTATTTT
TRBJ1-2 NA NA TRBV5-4 CASSSRREGKSYGYTF TGTGCCAGCAGCTCTAGGAGGGAAGGCAAAAGTTATGGCTACACCTTC
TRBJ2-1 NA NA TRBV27 CASSVTGYNEQFF TGTGCCAGCAGTGTGACTGGGTACAATGAGCAGTTCTTC
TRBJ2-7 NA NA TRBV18 CASSPPLLGGYEQYF TGTGCCAGCTCACCACCTCTACTGGGGGGCTACGAGCAGTACTTC
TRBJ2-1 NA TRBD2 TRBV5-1 CASASSGNPYNEQFF TGCGCCAGCGCTTCTAGCGGGAACCCTTACAATGAGCAGTTCTTC